This is a list of T cell receptor beta chains from one sample in a study of blood T cell repertoires in COVID-19. Data came from immunoSEQ multiplex PCR; TCRdb stores just in-frame clones and leaves some out. The table records about 290,000 clones, approximately 80% of them present only once. Sample: peripheral blood. These receptors were collected from a woman aged 45-65 years with active or convalescent COVID-19. Both conserved end residues are part of each CDR3. D genes are given only for firm matches. Not every row has a clone size; where given, it reads once, few, many or a size class.

>many|TRBJ1-2|TRBD1|TRBV14
CASSHRSRQGNGYTF
TGTGCCAGCAGCCACCGGTCACGACAGGGGAATGGCTACACCTTC
>-|TRBJ2-7|-|TRBV12-3/TRBV12-4
CASSYRDAYEQYF
TGTGCCAGCAGTTACAGGGACGCCTACGAGCAGTACTTC
>few|TRBJ2-2|-|TRBV7-9
CASSLVGGTSAGELFF
TGTGCCAGCAGCTTAGTTGGCGGGACCTCAGCCGGGGAGCTGTTTTTT
>once|TRBJ1-1|TRBD1|TRBV6-5
CASSPRQGTEAFF
TGTGCCAGCAGCCCCCGACAGGGCACTGAAGCTTTCTTT
>-|TRBJ1-5|-|TRBV21-1
CASSKRGRDSNQPQHF
TGTGCCAGCAGCAAAAGGGGCAGGGATAGCAATCAGCCCCAGCATTTT
>-|TRBJ2-3|-|TRBV7-9
CASSLIGGEDTQYF
TGTGCCAGCAGCTTAATCGGTGGTGAGGATACGCAGTATTTT
>-|TRBJ2-3|-|TRBV7-9
CASSLTTSTDTQYF
TGTGCCAGCAGCTTAACTACTAGCACAGATACGCAGTATTTT
>-|TRBJ2-7|-|TRBV6-2/TRBV6-3
CASSYPSSYEQYF
TGTGCCAGCAGTTACCCTAGTTCTTACGAGCAGTACTTC
>once|TRBJ2-3|TRBD2|TRBV5-1
CASSSGRARSTDTQYF
TGCGCCAGCAGTAGCGGGAGGGCCCGGAGCACAGATACGCAGTATTTT
>-|TRBJ2-3|-|TRBV30
CAWSVRGGSTDTQYF
TGTGCCTGGAGTGTACGGGGTGGGAGCACAGATACGCAGTATTTT
>-|TRBJ2-5|TRBD1|TRBV5-4
CASSFPDRGLETQYF
TGTGCCAGCAGCTTCCCCGACAGGGGGCTGGAGACCCAGTACTTC
>-|TRBJ1-2|-|TRBV7-9
CASSLQQDGYTF
TGTGCCAGCAGCTTACAACAGGATGGCTACACCTTC
>-|TRBJ1-2|TRBD1|TRBV5-4
CASSRGTGGGYTF
TGTGCCAGCAGCCGAGGGACAGGGGGTGGCTACACCTTC
>-|TRBJ2-3|-|TRBV15
CATSRDTGEIFFVTDTQYF
TGTGCCACCAGCAGAGATACCGGGGAGATCTTTTTTGTTACAGATACGCAGTATTTT
>-|TRBJ1-2|TRBD1|TRBV29-1
CSAAGGTANYGYTF
TGCAGCGCTGCCGGCGGGACAGCTAACTATGGCTACACCTTC
>-|TRBJ2-1|-|TRBV28
CASSPRVGGSYNEQFF
TGTGCCAGCAGTCCCCGGGTGGGGGGCTCCTACAATGAGCAGTTCTTC
>-|TRBJ2-7|TRBD2|TRBV7-2
CASSLDVAGSLREQYF
TGTGCCAGCAGCTTAGATGTAGCGGGGTCTTTAAGGGAGCAGTACTTC
>-|TRBJ2-1|TRBD2|TRBV9
CASSVYSGRAIYEQFF
TGTGCCAGCAGCGTATATAGCGGGAGGGCCATCTATGAGCAGTTCTTC
>-|TRBJ2-1|-|TRBV27
CASSSPREHLYNEQFF
TGTGCCAGCAGTAGCCCTCGGGAGCACCTCTACAATGAGCAGTTCTTC
>-|TRBJ1-1|-|TRBV5-1
CASSLSGNSEAFF
TGCGCCAGCAGCTTGTCAGGGAATAGTGAAGCTTTCTTT
>-|TRBJ1-1|TRBD1|TRBV4-1
CASSQPVRGRDTEAFF
TGCGCCAGCAGCCAGCCCGTCAGGGGGCGGGACACTGAAGCTTTCTTT
>once|TRBJ1-1|-|TRBV7-9
CASSLPRGMNTEAFF
TGTGCCAGCAGCTTACCGCGGGGGATGAACACTGAAGCTTTCTTT
>-|TRBJ1-4|TRBD1|TRBV28
CASSGGSQGTNEKLFF
TGTGCCAGCAGTGGGGGCTCACAGGGGACTAATGAAAAACTGTTTTTT
>-|TRBJ2-5|TRBD1|TRBV9
CASSVLQGALGETQYF
TGTGCCAGCAGCGTTCTGCAGGGGGCTTTGGGGGAGACCCAGTACTTC
>-|TRBJ1-1|TRBD1|TRBV7-6
CASSFEGARNTEAFF
TGTGCCAGCAGCTTCGAGGGGGCGCGAAACACTGAAGCTTTCTTT